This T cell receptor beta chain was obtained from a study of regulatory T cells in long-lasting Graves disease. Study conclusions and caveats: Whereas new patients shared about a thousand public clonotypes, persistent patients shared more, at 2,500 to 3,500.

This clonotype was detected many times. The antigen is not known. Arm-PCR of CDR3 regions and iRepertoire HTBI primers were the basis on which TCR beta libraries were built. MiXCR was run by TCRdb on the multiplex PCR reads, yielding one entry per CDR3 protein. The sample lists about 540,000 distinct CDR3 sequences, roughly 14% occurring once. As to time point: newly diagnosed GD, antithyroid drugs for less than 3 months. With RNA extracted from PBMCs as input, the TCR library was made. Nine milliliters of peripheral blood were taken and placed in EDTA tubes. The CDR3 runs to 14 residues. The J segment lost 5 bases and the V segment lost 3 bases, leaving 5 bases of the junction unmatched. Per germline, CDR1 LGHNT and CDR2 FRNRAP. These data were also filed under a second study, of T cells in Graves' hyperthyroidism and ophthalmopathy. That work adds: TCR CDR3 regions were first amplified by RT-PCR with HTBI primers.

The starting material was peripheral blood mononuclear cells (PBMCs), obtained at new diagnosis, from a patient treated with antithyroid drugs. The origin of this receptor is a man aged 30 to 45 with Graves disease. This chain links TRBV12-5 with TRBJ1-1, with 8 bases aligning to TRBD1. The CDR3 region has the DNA TGTGCTAGTGGTTTTGGACAGGGTAATACTGAAGCTTTCTTT. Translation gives CASGFGQGNTEAFF.